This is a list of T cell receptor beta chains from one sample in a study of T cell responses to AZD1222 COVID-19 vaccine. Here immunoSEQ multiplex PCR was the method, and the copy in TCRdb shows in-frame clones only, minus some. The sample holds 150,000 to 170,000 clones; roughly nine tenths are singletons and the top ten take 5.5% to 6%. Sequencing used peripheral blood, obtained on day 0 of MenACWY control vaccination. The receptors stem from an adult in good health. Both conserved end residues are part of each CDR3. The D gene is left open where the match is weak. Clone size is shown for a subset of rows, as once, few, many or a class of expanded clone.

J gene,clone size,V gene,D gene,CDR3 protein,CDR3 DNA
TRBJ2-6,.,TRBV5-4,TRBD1,CASSSTGGTGANVLTF,TGTGCCAGCAGCTCCACAGGGGGCACTGGGGCCAACGTCCTGACTTTC
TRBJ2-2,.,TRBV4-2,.,CASSQDPNPTGTGELFF,TGTGCCAGCAGCCAGGACCCTAACCCGACGGGGACCGGGGAGCTGTTTTTT
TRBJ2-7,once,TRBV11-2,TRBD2,CASSLTSGYSYEQYF,TGTGCCAGCAGCTTAACTAGCGGATACTCCTACGAGCAGTACTTC
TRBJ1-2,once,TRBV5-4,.,CASSSPQGLHGYTF,TGTGCCAGCAGCTCGCCACAGGGTCTACATGGCTACACCTTC
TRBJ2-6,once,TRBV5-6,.,CASSYIGSSGANVLTF,TGTGCCAGCAGCTACATCGGCTCCTCTGGGGCCAACGTCCTGACTTTC
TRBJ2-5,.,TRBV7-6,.,CASSLDSRTAKETQYF,TGTGCCAGCAGCTTAGATAGTCGGACTGCGAAAGAGACCCAGTACTTC
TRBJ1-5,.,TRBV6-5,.,CASSRGAGADQPQHF,TGTGCCAGCTCTCGAGGGGCCGGAGCTGATCAGCCCCAGCATTTT
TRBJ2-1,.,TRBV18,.,CASSPQGARNEQFF,TGTGCCAGCTCACCACAGGGCGCCAGGAATGAGCAGTTCTTC
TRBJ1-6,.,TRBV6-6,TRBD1,CASSPLVPGQGSSYNSPLHF,TGTGCCAGCAGTCCCCTGGTACCGGGACAGGGAAGCTCCTATAATTCACCCCTCCACTTT
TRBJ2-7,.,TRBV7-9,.,CASSLGQHAGGEQYF,TGTGCCAGCAGCTTAGGCCAGCACGCGGGTGGCGAGCAGTACTTC
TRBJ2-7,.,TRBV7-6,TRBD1,CASSLVGTAPYEQYF,TGTGCCAGCAGCTTAGTTGGGACAGCACCCTACGAGCAGTACTTC
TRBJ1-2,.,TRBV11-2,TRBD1,CASSFPGTAMNYGYTF,TGTGCCAGCAGCTTCCCCGGGACAGCGATGAACTATGGCTACACCTTC
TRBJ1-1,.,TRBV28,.,CASSPPRGENTEAFF,TGTGCCAGCAGTCCACCCCGGGGGGAGAACACTGAAGCTTTCTTT
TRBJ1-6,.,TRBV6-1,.,CASSETKYSPLHF,TGTGCCAGCAGTGAAACCAAATATTCACCCCTCCACTTT
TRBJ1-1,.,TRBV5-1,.,CASSSKERRQSTEAFF,TGCGCCAGCAGCTCGAAGGAGAGGCGTCAAAGCACTGAAGCTTTCTTT
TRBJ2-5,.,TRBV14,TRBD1,CASSPGQGRQETQYF,TGTGCCAGCAGCCCGGGACAGGGGCGTCAAGAGACCCAGTACTTC
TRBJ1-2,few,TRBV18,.,CASSPNQDVAEGYTF,TGTGCCAGCTCACCAAACCAGGACGTCGCGGAGGGCTACACCTTC
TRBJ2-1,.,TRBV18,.,CASSPEAYNEQFF,TGTGCCAGCTCACCGGAGGCCTACAATGAGCAGTTCTTC
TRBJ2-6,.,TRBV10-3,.,CAISAVSGLGANVLTF,TGTGCCATCAGTGCTGTTTCGGGGCTTGGGGCCAACGTCCTGACTTTC
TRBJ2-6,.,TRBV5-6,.,CASSLEPSGANVLTF,TGTGCCAGCAGCTTGGAACCCTCTGGGGCCAACGTCCTGACTTTC
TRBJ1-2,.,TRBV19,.,CASIRSGTQTGYTF,TGTGCCAGTATCCGATCCGGGACACAGACTGGCTACACCTTC
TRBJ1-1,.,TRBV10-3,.,CAISTRNTEAFF,TGTGCCATCTCTACACGGAACACTGAAGCTTTCTTT
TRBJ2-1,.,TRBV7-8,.,CASSLDRFSEQFF,TGTGCCAGCAGCTTAGATCGATTCTCTGAGCAGTTCTTC
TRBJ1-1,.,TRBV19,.,CASSPSAGYIQPEAFF,TGTGCCAGTAGTCCCTCCGCAGGGTACATCCAACCTGAAGCTTTCTTT
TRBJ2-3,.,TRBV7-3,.,CASSPKGGGTQYF,TGTGCCAGCAGCCCCAAAGGGGGAGGTACGCAGTATTTT